This T cell receptor (beta chain) was profiled in a study of blood T cell repertoires in COVID-19. Whole-study context: Acute and convalescent COVID-19 specimens originated in the United States, Italy and Spain. PBMCs, B-cell-depleted T cells, or T cells were the source of the cDNA or gDNA that made up the material.

Sequencing used immunoSEQ multiplex PCR; TCRdb keeps in-frame clones, though not all of them. This table holds about 200,000 clones, around 80% found once. This CDR3 region has 15 residues. Trimming removed 4 bases from V and 2 bases from J, with 9 bases in between. CDR1 and CDR2 from the germline V gene are MDHEN and SYDVKM. The V gene is TRBV28, the J gene TRBJ1-6; D is perhaps TRBD1 (5 bases). Material for sequencing was peripheral blood. This sequence was found in a human donor in a cohort sampled during active COVID-19. CDR3 nucleotides: TGTGCCAGCAGTTCCGCGGGGGCCTATAATTCACCCCTCCACTTT. Translation: CASSSAGAYNSPLHF.